This TCR beta chain comes out of a study of blood T cells in healthy people across ages. Through a sample-barcoded 5' primer and a J-beta primer mix, a second PCR was run for roughly 6 to 11 cycles. A template-switch adaptor containing 12 random nucleotides labeled each cDNA molecule. From the 5' RACE reads, TCRdb called clonotypes with MiXCR, one entry per CDR3 protein. Here the sample spans roughly 680,000 distinct CDR3 sequences, around 50% being singletons. V lost 4 bases to trimming and J lost 2 bases, with 10 bases between them. This CDR3 is 13 amino acids long. Germline loops: CDR1 SQVTM, CDR2 ANQGSEA. In terms of origin and age, donors were healthy Caucasian individuals from Russia aged 6 to 90.

The sequence was collected from a woman aged 80 or over in good health. The chain combines TRBV29-1 with TRBJ2-3; a possible D gene is TRBD1 (5 bases). Input material: blood. This chain's CDR3 is CSVGGRATDTQYF. In nucleotides, the CDR3 is TGCAGCGTTGGGGGCAGGGCCACAGATACGCAGTATTTT.